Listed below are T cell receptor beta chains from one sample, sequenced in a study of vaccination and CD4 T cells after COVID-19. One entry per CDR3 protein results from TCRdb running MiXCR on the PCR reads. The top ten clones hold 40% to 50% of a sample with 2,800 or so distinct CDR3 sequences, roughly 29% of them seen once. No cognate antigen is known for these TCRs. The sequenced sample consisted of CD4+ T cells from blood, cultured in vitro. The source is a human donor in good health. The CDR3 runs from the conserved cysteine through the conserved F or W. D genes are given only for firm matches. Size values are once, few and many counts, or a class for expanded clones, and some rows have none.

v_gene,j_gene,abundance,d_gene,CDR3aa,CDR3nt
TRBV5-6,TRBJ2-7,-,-,CASSLAAPLSGIDEQYF,TGTGCCAGCAGCTTGGCGGCTCCCCTGTCGGGGATCGACGAGCAGTACTTC
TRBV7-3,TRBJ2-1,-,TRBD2,CASSYRPTGGPYNEQFF,TGTGCCAGCAGCTACCGACCGACGGGAGGGCCATACAATGAGCAGTTCTTC
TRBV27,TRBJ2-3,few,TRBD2,CASSSPRESTDTQYF,TGTGCCAGCAGTTCCCCGCGGGAGAGCACAGATACGCAGTATTTT
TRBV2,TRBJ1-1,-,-,CASRIQENTEAFF,TGTGCCAGCAGGATACAGGAGAACACTGAAGCTTTCTTT
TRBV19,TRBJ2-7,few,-,CASGDRNEQYF,TGTGCCAGTGGGGACCGCAACGAGCAGTACTTC
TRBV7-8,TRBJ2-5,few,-,CASSLRVETQYF,TGTGCCAGCAGCCTTCGGGTAGAGACCCAGTACTTC
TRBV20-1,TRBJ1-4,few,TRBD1,CSARQGARGINEKLFF,TGCAGTGCTAGGCAGGGGGCGAGGGGTATTAATGAAAAACTGTTTTTT
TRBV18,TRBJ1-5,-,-,CASSPRIPTVSNQPQHF,TGTGCCAGCTCACCACGCATTCCGACCGTTAGCAATCAGCCCCAGCATTTT
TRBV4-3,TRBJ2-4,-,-,CASSQEVLNRDLQYF,TGCGCCAGCAGCCAAGAGGTCTTGAACAGGGACCTCCAGTACTTC
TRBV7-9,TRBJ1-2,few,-,CASSLFPQTGGYTF,TGTGCCAGCAGCTTATTCCCCCAGACGGGTGGCTACACCTTC
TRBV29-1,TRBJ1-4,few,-,CSAGEGEKLFF,TGCAGCGCGGGCGAGGGGGAAAAACTGTTTTTT
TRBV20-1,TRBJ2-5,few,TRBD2,CSARGSEAGVAETQYF,TGCAGTGCTAGAGGGTCCGAAGCGGGAGTGGCAGAGACCCAGTACTTC
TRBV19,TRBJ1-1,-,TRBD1,CASSIQGAPRRGTEAFF,TGTGCCAGTAGTATCCAGGGGGCCCCGAGGCGGGGCACTGAAGCTTTCTTT
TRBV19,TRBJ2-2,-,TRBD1,CASSTARADRAGGELFF,TGTGCCAGTAGTACCGCTCGGGCGGACAGGGCCGGCGGGGAGCTGTTTTTT
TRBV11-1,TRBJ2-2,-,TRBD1,CASSSRTGSGELFF,TGTGCCAGCAGCTCCCGGACAGGGTCCGGGGAGCTGTTTTTT
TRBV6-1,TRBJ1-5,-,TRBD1,CASKDRARSNQPQHF,TGTGCCAGCAAGGACAGGGCGAGGAGCAATCAGCCCCAGCATTTT
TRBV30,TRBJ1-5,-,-,CAWSVLSNQPQHF,TGTGCCTGGAGTGTACTTAGCAATCAGCCCCAGCATTTT
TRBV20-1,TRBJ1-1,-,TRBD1,CSARIPGQLNTEAFF,TGCAGTGCTAGAATCCCGGGACAGCTGAACACTGAAGCTTTCTTT
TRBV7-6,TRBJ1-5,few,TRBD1,CASSPGQGLNQPQHF,TGTGCCAGCAGCCCTGGACAGGGGCTCAATCAGCCCCAGCATTTT
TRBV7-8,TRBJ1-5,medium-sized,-,CASGGGFDQPQHF,TGTGCCAGCGGAGGAGGGTTTGATCAGCCCCAGCATTTT
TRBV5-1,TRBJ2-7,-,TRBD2,CASSFTSGGQNEQYF,TGCGCCAGCAGCTTTACTAGCGGGGGGCAGAACGAGCAGTACTTC
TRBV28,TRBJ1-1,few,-,CASSLGRAFF,TGTGCCAGCAGTTTGGGCAGAGCTTTCTTT
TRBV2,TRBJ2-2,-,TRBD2,CTSRLAGGNTGELFF,TGTACCAGCAGATTAGCGGGGGGGAACACCGGGGAGCTGTTTTTT
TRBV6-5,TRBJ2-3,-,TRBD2,CASSYTPGLAASDTQYF,TGTGCCAGCAGTTACACTCCGGGACTAGCAGCGTCAGATACGCAGTATTTT
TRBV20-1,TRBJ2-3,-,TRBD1,CSARQGKSIDTQYF,TGCAGTGCGAGACAGGGGAAGAGCATAGATACGCAGTATTTT
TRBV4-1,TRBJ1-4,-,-,CASSQMRANEKLFF,TGCGCCAGCAGCCAAATGAGGGCTAATGAAAAACTGTTTTTT
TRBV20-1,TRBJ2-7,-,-,CSASTPMIYEQYF,TGCAGTGCAAGCACCCCGATGATCTACGAGCAGTACTTC
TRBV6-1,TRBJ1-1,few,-,CASNPPGTEAFF,TGTGCCAGCAACCCCCCGGGGACTGAAGCTTTCTTT
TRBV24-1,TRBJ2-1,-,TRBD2,CATSVGRGGLNEQFF,TGTGCCACCAGTGTTGGGCGGGGGGGCTTAAATGAGCAGTTCTTC
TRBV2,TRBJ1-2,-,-,CASSAVPRGGYTF,TGTGCCAGCAGCGCGGTACCCAGGGGCGGCTACACCTTC
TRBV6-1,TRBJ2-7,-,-,CASSPRGAYEQYF,TGTGCCAGCAGTCCCAGGGGGGCCTACGAGCAGTACTTC
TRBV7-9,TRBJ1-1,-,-,CASTLSNSFGTEAFF,TGTGCCAGCACCCTAAGCAACAGTTTTGGTACTGAAGCTTTCTTT
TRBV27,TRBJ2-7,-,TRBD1,CASRKTGGLDEQYF,TGTGCCAGCAGAAAAACAGGGGGCTTGGACGAGCAGTACTTC
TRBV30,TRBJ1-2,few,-,CAWSVRGVYGYTF,TGTGCCTGGAGTGTACGGGGGGTCTATGGCTACACCTTC
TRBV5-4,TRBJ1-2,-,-,CASSLNSGRDGYTF,TGTGCCAGCAGCTTGAACTCCGGGCGGGATGGCTACACCTTC
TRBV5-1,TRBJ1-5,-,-,CASSLAVDQPQHF,TGCGCCAGCAGCTTGGCGGTGGATCAGCCCCAGCATTTT
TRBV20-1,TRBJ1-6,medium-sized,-,CSAPIGRAGSYNSPLHF,TGCAGTGCTCCTATTGGGCGTGCCGGATCCTATAATTCACCCCTCCACTTT
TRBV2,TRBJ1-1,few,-,CASIGLPEAFF,TGTGCCAGCATCGGTCTCCCTGAAGCTTTCTTT
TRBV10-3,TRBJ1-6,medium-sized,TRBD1,CAIRPGQPNSPLHF,TGTGCCATCAGGCCGGGACAGCCTAATTCACCCCTCCACTTT
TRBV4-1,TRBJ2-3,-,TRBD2,CASSQDTWLAGGITDTQYF,TGCGCCAGCAGCCAAGATACTTGGCTTGCGGGAGGTATCACAGATACGCAGTATTTT
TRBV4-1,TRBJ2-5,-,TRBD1,CASSQGSRGSQETQYF,TGCGCCAGCAGCCAAGGCAGCAGGGGGTCCCAAGAGACCCAGTACTTC
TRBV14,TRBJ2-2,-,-,CASSQDQLSLGPNTGELFF,TGTGCCAGCAGCCAAGATCAGTTATCCCTAGGACCGAACACCGGGGAGCTGTTTTTT
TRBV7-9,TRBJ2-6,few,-,CASSLLGGTNVLTF,TGTGCCAGCAGCTTATTAGGAGGGACCAACGTCCTGACTTTC
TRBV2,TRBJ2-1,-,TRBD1,CASSERGQQYNEQFF,TGTGCCAGCAGTGAAAGGGGACAGCAGTACAATGAGCAGTTCTTC
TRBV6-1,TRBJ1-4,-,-,CASRSGVGDEKLFF,TGTGCCAGCAGGTCCGGGGTTGGGGATGAAAAACTGTTTTTT
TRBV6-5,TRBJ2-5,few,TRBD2,CASSSALAGMQETQYF,TGTGCCAGCAGTTCGGCGCTAGCGGGGATGCAAGAGACCCAGTACTTC
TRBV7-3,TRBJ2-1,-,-,CASSLSTTYNEQFF,TGTGCCAGCAGCTTAAGTACCACATACAATGAGCAGTTCTTC
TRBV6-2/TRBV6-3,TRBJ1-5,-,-,CASSPTSRLLHF,TGTGCCAGCAGTCCGACCTCCCGCCTTCTCCATTTT
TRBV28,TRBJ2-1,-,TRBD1,CASSLLNRGEQFF,TGTGCCAGCAGTTTATTAAACAGGGGTGAGCAGTTCTTC
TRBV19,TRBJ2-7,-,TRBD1,CASSIGYRGQEQYF,TGTGCCAGTAGTATCGGCTACAGGGGGCAAGAGCAGTACTTC
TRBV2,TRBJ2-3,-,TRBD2,CASRVAGAMDTQYF,TGTGCCAGCAGGGTGGCGGGAGCGATGGATACGCAGTATTTT
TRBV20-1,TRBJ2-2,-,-,CSARPLGPGELFF,TGCAGTGCTAGACCCCTAGGGCCCGGGGAGCTGTTTTTT
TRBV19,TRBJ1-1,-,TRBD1,CASSPHRGAEAFF,TGTGCCAGTAGTCCCCACAGGGGCGCTGAAGCTTTCTTT
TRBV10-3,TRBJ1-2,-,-,CAISESSNYGYTF,TGTGCCATCAGTGAGTCTTCTAACTATGGCTACACCTTC